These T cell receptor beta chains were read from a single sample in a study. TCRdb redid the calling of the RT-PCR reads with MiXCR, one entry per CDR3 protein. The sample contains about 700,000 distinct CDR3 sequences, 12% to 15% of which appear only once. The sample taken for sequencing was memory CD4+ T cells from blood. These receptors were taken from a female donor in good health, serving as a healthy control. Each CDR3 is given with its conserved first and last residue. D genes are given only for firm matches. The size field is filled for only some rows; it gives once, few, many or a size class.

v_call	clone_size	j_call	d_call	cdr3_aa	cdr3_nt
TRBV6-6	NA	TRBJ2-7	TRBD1	CASSYSGTGGSVQYF	TGTGCCAGCAGTTACTCAGGGACAGGGGGATCCGTGCAGTACTTC
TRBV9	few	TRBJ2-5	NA	CASSALGGGETQYF	TGTGCCAGCAGCGCCCTAGGAGGAGGAGAGACCCAGTACTTC
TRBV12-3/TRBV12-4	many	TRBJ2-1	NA	CASSGGYEQFF	TGTGCCAGCAGTGGGGGCTATGAGCAGTTCTTC
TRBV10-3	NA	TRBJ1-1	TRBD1	CAINPGRGLNTEAFF	TGTGCCATCAATCCGGGGAGGGGGCTGAACACTGAAGCTTTCTTT
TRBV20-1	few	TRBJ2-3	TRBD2	CSARVASGRAPTDTQYF	TGCAGTGCTAGAGTAGCTAGCGGGAGGGCCCCCACAGATACGCAGTATTTT
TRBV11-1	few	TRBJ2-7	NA	CASSPRHGGIREQYF	TGTGCCAGCAGCCCTCGACATGGGGGGATAAGGGAGCAGTACTTC
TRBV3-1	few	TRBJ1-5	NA	CASSQGHGNQPQHF	TGTGCCAGCAGCCAGGGACACGGTAATCAGCCCCAGCATTTT
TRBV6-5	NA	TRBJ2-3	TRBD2	CASSYSLVAGSTDTQYF	TGTGCCAGCAGTTACTCATTGGTAGCGGGAAGCACAGATACGCAGTATTTT
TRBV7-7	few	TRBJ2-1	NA	CASSLDRSGYNEQFF	TGTGCCAGCAGCTTAGACCGCAGTGGATACAATGAGCAGTTCTTC
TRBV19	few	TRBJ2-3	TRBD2	CASSIYLQRGSRVTDTQYF	TGTGCCAGTAGTATATATCTCCAGCGGGGAAGCAGGGTTACAGATACGCAGTATTTT
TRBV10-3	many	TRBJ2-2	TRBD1	CAISRQGLDGELFF	TGTGCCATCAGCAGACAGGGCTTAGACGGGGAGCTGTTTTTT
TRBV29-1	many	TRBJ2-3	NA	CSGSGLLTDTQYF	TGCAGCGGCTCAGGACTCCTCACAGATACGCAGTATTTT
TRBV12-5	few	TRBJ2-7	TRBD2	CASGLVWASGKWGSYEQYF	TGTGCTAGTGGTTTGGTATGGGCTAGCGGGAAATGGGGCTCCTACGAGCAGTACTTC
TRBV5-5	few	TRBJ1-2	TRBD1	CASSFLGDSSYGYTF	TGTGCCAGCAGCTTTTTAGGGGACAGCTCTTATGGCTACACCTTC
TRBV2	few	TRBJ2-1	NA	CASSVFGLKQFF	TGTGCCAGCAGTGTCTTCGGACTAAAGCAGTTCTTC